This TCR beta chain came from a study of blood T cell repertoires in COVID-19. For the study at large: Acute and convalescent COVID-19 specimens originated in the United States, Italy and Spain. PBMCs, B-cell-depleted T cells, or T cells were the source of the cDNA or gDNA that made up the material.

As originally analysed: The authors estimated nucleated cell counts from reference gene primer amplification. Assay: immunoSEQ multiplex PCR; the TCRdb copy retains only in-frame clones and omits some. The V and J calls and the clone size are those of that table, but D and trimming were determined from the DNA. Found here are about 200,000 clones, around 81% of them singletons; the top ten hold around 5.1%. CDR3 length: 13 amino acids. CDR1 and CDR2 from the germline V gene are SGDLS and YYNGEE. Deletions cut 0 bases from V and 8 bases from J, with 9 bases between. The sequenced sample was peripheral blood. The receptor was isolated from an older woman with acute or convalescent COVID-19. The gene calls are TRBV9 and TRBJ2-1; D is perhaps TRBD2 (5 bases). CDR3 region: CASSVGPRDEQFF. The CDR3 bases are TGTGCCAGCAGCGTAGGTCCGCGGGATGAGCAGTTCTTC.